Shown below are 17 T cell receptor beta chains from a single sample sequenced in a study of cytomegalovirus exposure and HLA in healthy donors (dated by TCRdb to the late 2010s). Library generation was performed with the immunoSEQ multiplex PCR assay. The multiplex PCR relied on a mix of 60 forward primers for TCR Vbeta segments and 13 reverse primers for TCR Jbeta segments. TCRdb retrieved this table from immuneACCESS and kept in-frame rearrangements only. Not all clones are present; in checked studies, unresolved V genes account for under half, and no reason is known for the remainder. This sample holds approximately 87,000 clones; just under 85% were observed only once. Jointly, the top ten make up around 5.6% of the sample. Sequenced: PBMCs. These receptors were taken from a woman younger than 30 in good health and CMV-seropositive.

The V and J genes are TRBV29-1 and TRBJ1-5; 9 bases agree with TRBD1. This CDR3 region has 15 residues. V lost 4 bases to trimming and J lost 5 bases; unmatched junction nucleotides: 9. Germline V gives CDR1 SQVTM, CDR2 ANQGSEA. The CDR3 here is CSVGDRALGDQPQHF. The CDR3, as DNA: TGCAGCGTTGGGGACAGGGCATTAGGTGATCAGCCCCAGCATTTT.

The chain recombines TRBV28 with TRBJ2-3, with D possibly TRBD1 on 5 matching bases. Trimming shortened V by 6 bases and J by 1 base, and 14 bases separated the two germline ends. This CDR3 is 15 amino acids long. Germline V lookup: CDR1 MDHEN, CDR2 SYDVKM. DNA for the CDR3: TGTGCCAGCAGCACCAGGGTCAAGGGCACAGATACGCAGTATTTT. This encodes CASSTRVKGTDTQYF.

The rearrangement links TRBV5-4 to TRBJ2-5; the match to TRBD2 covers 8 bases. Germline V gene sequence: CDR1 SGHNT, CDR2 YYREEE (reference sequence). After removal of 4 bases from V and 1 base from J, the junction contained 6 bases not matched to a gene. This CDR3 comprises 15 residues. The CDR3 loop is CASSIGLAPQETQYF. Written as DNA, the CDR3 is TGTGCCAGCAGCATCGGACTAGCTCCCCAAGAGACCCAGTACTTC.

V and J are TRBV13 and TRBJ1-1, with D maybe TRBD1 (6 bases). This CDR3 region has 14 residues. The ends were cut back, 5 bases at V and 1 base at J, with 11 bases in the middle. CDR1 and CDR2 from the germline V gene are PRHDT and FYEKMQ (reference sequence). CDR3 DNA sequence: TGTGCCAGCAGCGCCCGGACAGAGAACACTGAAGCTTTCTTT. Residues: CASSARTENTEAFF.

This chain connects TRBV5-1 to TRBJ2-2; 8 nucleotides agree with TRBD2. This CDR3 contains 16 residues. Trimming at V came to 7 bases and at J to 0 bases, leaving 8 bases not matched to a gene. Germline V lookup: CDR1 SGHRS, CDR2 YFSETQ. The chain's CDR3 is CASGLTGGPNTGELFF. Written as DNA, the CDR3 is TGCGCCAGCGGACTAACGGGGGGGCCGAACACCGGGGAGCTGTTTTTT.

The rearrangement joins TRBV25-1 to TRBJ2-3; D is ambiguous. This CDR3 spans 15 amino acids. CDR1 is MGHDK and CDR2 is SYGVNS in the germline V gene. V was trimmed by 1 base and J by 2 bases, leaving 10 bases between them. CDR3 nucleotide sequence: TGTGCCAGCAGTGAATCCGACACAAACACAGATACGCAGTATTTT. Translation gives CASSESDTNTDTQYF.

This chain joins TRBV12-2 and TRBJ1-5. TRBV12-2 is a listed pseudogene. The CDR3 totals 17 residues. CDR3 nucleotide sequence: TGTGCAAGTCGCTTAGGACGGGGCGGGGGCCACAATCAGCCCCAGCATTTT. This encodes CASRLGRGGGHNQPQHF.

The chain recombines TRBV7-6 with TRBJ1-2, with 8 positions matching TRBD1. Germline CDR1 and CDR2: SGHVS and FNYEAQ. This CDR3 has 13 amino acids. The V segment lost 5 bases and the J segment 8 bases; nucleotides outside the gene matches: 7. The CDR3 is CASSPTGGYGYTF. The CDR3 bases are TGTGCCAGCAGCCCAACAGGGGGTTACGGCTACACCTTC.

Here the CDR3 reads CAKQHRGNQNYGYTF. The CDR3 DNA sequence: TGTGCCAAGCAGCACAGGGGGAATCAGAACTATGGCTACACCTTC. This chain uses TRBV7-9 with TRBJ1-2; 8 positions agree with TRBD1. The CDR3 is 15 residues long. V was pared by 10 bases and J by 2 bases, with 12 bases of the junction left unmatched. CDR1 SEHNR and CDR2 FQNEAQ come from the germline V gene (reference sequence).

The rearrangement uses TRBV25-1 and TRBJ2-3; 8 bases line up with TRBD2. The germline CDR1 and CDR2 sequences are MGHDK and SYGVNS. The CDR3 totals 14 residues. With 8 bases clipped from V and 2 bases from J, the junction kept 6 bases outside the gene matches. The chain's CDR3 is CASEGRGDTDTQYF. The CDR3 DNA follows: TGTGCCAGCGAGGGGCGGGGGGACACAGATACGCAGTATTTT.

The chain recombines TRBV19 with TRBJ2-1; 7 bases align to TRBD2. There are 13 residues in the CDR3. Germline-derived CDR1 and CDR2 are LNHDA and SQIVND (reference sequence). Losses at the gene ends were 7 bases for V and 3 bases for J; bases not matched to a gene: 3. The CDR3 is CASKGDYYNEQFF. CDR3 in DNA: TGTGCCAGTAAAGGGGACTACTACAATGAGCAGTTCTTC. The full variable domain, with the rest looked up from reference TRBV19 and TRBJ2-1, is DGGITQSPKYLFRKEGQNVTLSCEQNLNHDAMYWYRQDPGQGLRLIYYSQIVNDFQKGDIAEGYSVSREKKESFPLTVTSAQKNPTAFYLCASKGDYYNEQFFGPGTRLTVL.

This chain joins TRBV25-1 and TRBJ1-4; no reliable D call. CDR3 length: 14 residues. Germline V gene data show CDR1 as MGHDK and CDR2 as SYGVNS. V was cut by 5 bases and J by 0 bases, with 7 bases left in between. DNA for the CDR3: TGTGCCAGCAGTCGAGCTGCAACTAATGAAAAACTGTTTTTT. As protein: CASSRAATNEKLFF.

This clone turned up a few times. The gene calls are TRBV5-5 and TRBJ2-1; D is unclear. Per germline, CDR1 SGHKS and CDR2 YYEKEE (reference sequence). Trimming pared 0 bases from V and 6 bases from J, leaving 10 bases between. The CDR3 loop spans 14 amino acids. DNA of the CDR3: TGTGCCAGCAGCTTGGTGGGCAGAACCAATGAGCAGTTCTTC. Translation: CASSLVGRTNEQFF.

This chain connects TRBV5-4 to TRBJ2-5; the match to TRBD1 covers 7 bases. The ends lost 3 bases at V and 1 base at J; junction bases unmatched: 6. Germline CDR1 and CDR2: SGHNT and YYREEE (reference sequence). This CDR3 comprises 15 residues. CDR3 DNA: TGTGCCAGCAGCTCCTCGGGACAGTTCCAAGAGACCCAGTACTTC. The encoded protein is CASSSSGQFQETQYF. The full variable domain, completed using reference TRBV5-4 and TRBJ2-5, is ETGVTQSPTHLIKTRGQQVTLRCSSQSGHNTVSWYQQALGQGPQFIFQYYREEENGRGNFPPRFSGLQFPNYSSELNVNALELDDSALYLCASSSSGQFQETQYFGPGTRLLVL.

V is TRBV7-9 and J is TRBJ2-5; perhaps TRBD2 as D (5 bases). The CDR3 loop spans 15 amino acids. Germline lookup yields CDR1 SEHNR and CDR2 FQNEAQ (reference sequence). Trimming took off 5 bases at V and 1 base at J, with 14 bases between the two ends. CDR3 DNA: TGTGCCAGCAGCCCGCGGGTAGGCTCCCAAGAGACCCAGTACTTC. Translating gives CASSPRVGSQETQYF.

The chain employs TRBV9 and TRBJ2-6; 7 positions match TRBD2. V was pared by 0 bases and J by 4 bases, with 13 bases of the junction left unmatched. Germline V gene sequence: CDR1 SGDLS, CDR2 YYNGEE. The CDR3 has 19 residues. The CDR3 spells CASSVDGEGGSGGANVLTF. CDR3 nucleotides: TGTGCCAGCAGCGTAGACGGGGAGGGCGGATCGGGAGGGGCCAACGTCCTGACTTTC.

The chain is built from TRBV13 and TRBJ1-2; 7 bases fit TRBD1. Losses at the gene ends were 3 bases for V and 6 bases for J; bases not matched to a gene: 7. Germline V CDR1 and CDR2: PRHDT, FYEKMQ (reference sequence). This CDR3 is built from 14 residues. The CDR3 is CASSFGTENDGYTF. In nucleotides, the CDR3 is TGTGCCAGCAGCTTTGGGACAGAGAATGATGGCTACACCTTC.